This T cell receptor beta chain appears in the sequencing data of a study of control samples from healthy donors and cancer patients. The CDR3 loop spans 13 amino acids. CDR1 and CDR2 from the germline V gene are SNHLY and FYNNEI. V was cut by 5 bases and J by 7 bases, with 12 bases left in between. Generated by immunoSEQ multiplex PCR, the TCRdb table keeps only in-frame clones and is missing some. This sample has approximately 50,000 clones, with 90% to 95% found just once. The material sequenced was blood. This TCR came from a man younger than 40 in good health. This sequence joins TRBV2 and TRBJ1-5, with a weak D call TRBD1 (5 bases). CDR3 nucleotide sequence: TGTGCCAGCAGTCAGGGATTGTGGCAGCCCCAGCATTTT. Its translation is CASSQGLWQPQHF.